In this sample, the clone carrying this TCR beta chain turned up a few times. No antigen is known for it. cDNA libraries for TCR beta contained unique molecular identifiers. Each sample of roughly 0.95 to 10 million input T cells yielded around 500,000 cDNA molecules, so each molecule approximated one T cell. TCRdb re-derived calls from the PCR reads in MiXCR, one entry per CDR3 protein. The sample has 600,000 to 750,000 distinct CDR3 sequences, 55% to 70% seen once. The data were taken from a study of post-analysis software for immune sequencing data. Study context: Recorded subtypes: relapsing-remitting, secondary progressive, progressive-relapsing; some patients unannotated. Whole-study findings and limits: Relative to controls, patients had 4 or 5 TRBV segments at higher frequency, with TRBV5-6, TRBV5-1 and TRBV20-1 among these. Significantly lower normalized Chao1 diversity was found in patients with multiple sclerosis relative to controls. Strong co-clustering by F measure linked samples that shared a preparation batch.

CDR3 length: 16 residues. The V and J ends lost 0 bases and 4 bases, in that order; junction bases with no gene match: 6. Germline values: CDR1 SGDLS, CDR2 YYNGEE. The J gene is TRBJ2-1, the V gene TRBV9, with TRBD2 matching over 8 bases. The receptor was isolated from a girl aged 2-10 years with multiple sclerosis. Sequenced sample: blood. In DNA form, the CDR3 reads TGTGCCAGCAGCGTAGGATTCGCGGGAGGATACAATGAGCAGTTCTTC. Translating gives CASSVGFAGGYNEQFF.